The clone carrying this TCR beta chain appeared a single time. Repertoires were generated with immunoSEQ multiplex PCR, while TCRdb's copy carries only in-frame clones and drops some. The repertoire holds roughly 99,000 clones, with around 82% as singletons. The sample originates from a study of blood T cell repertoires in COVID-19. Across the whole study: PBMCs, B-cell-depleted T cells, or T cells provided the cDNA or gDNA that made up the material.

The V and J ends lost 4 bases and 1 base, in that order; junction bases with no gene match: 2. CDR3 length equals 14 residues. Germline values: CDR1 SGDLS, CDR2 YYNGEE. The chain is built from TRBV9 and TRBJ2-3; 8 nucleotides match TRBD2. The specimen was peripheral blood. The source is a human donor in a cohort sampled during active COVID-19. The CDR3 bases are TGTGCCAGCAGCAGCGGGAGAGGCACAGATACGCAGTATTTT. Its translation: CASSSGRGTDTQYF. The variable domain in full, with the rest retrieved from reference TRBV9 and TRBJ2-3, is DSGVTQTPKHLITATGQRVTLRCSPRSGDLSVYWYQQSLDQGLQFLIQYYNGEERAKGNILERFSAQQFPDLHSELNLSSLELGDSALYFCASSSGRGTDTQYFGPGTRLTVL.